The source of this TCR beta chain is a study of blood T cells in healthy people across ages. This clonotype was counted at least ten times. Its antigen is undetermined. Combining a sample-barcoded 5' primer with a J-beta primer mix, a second PCR ran for 7 to 11 cycles. TCRdb processed the 5' RACE reads anew with MiXCR; each CDR3 protein has one entry. The table shows about 280,000 distinct CDR3 sequences, with roughly a quarter occurring only once. Regarding the study as a whole: Calculation of diversity from one million T cells yielded estimates considered to be underestimates.

This TCR derives from a woman between 65 and 79 years old in good health. Sequenced: blood.

The CDR3 here is CASSLNWYEQYF. For the CDR3, the DNA is TGTGCCAGCAGTCTAAACTGGTACGAGCAGTACTTC. This rearrangement joins TRBV28 to TRBJ2-7; D gene ambiguous. This CDR3 is built from 12 residues. With 5 bases removed from V and 4 bases from J, the gap between germline ends came to 9 bases. Per the germline V gene, CDR1 is MDHEN and CDR2 is SYDVKM.